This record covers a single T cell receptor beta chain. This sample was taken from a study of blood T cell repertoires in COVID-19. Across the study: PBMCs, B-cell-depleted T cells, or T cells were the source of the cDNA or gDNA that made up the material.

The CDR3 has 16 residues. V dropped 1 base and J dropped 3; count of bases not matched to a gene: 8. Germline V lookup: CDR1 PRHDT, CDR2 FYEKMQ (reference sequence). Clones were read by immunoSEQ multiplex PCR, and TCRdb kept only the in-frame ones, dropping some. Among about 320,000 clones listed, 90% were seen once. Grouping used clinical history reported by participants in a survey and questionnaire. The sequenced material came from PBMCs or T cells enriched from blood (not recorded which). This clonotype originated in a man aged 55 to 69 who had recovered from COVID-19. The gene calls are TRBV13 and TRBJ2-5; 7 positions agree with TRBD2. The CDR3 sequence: CASSLVGGLGEETQYF. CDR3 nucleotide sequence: TGTGCCAGCAGCTTAGTAGGCGGACTAGGGGAAGAGACCCAGTACTTC.